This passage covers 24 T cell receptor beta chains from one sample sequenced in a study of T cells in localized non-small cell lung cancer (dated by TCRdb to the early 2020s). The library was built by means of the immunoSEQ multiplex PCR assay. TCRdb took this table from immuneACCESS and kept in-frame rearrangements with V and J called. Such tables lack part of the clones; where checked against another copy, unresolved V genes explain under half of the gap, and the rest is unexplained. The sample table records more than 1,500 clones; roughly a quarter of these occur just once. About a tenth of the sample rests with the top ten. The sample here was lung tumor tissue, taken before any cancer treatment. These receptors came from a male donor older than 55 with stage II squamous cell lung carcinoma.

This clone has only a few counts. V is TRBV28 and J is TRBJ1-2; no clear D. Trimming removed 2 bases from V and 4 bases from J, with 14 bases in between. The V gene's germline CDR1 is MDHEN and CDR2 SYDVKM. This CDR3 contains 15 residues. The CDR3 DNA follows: TGTGCCAGCAGTTTAGATCTGGACTTGGGCTATGGCTACACCTTC. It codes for CASSLDLDLGYGYTF.

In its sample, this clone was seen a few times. The CDR3 region has the DNA TGTGCCAGCTCACCAGCCGGGGAAGGAGACACCATATATTTT. It translates to CASSPAGEGDTIYF. This chain uses TRBV18 with TRBJ1-3, with D hard to call. This CDR3 is built from 14 residues. Trimming stripped 2 bases from V and 8 bases from J, with 13 bases between. Germline CDR1 and CDR2: KGHSH and LQKENI.

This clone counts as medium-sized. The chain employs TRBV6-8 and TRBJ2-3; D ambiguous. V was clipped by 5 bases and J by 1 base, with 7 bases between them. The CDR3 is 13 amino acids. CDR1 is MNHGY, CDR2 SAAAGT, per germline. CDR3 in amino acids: CASSDGRTDTQYF. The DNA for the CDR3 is TGTGCCAGCAGTGACGGGCGCACAGATACGCAGTATTTT.

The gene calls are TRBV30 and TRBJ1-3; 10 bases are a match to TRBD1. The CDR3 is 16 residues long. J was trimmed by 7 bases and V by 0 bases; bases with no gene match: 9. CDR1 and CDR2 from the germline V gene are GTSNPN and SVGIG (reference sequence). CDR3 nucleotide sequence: TGTGCCTGGAGTGTACCCAAGACAGGGGGCACGAACACCATATATTTT. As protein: CAWSVPKTGGTNTIYF.

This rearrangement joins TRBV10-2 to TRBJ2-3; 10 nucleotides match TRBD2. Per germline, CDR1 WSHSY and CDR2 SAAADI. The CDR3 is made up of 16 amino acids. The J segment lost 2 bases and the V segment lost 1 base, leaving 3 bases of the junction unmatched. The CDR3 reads CASSEFGLADTDTQYF. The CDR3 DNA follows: TGCGCCAGCAGTGAGTTCGGACTAGCGGACACAGATACGCAGTATTTT.

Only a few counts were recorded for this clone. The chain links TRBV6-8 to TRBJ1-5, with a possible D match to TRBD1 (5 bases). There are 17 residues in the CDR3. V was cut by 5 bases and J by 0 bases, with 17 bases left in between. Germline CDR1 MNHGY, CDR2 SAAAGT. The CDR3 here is CASSVPSGDISNQPQHF. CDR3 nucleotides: TGTGCCAGCAGTGTACCGTCGGGGGATATTAGCAATCAGCCCCAGCATTTT.

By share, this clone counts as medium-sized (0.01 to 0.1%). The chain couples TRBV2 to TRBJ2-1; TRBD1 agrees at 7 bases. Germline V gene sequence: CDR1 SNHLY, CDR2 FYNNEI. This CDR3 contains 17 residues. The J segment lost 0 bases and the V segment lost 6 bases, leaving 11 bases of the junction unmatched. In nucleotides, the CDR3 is TGTGCCAGCAGAGCCGGGACAGAAGATAGCTCCTACAATGAGCAGTTCTTC. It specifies CASRAGTEDSSYNEQFF. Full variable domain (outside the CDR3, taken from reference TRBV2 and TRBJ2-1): EPEVTQTPSHQVTQMGQEVILRCVPISNHLYFYWYRQILGQKVEFLVSFYNNEISEKSEIFDDQFSVERPDGSNFTLKIRSTKLEDSAMYFCASRAGTEDSSYNEQFFGPGTRLTVL.

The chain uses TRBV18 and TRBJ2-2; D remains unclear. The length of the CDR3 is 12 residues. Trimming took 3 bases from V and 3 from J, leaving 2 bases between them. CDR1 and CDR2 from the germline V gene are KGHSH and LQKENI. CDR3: CASSPDTGELFF. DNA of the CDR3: TGTGCCAGCTCACCGGACACCGGGGAGCTGTTTTTT.

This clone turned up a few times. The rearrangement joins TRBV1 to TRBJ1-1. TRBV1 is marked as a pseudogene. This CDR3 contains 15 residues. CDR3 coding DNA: TGCGCCAGCAGCCAAGAGAGGCGGGCAGGAGCTGAAGCTTTCTTT. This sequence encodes CASSQERRAGAEAFF.

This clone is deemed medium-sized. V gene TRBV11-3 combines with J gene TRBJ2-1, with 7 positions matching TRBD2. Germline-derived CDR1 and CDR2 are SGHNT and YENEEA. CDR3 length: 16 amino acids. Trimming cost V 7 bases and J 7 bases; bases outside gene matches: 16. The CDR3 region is CASTQAGRAGRNEQFF. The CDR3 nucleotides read TGTGCCAGCACCCAGGCGGGGCGGGCCGGGAGGAATGAGCAGTTCTTC.

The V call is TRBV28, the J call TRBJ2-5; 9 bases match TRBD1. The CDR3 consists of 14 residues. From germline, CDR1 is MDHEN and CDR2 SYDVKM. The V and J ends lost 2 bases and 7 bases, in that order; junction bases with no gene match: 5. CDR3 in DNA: TGTGCCAGCAGTTTAGGGGACAGGGCAGGGACCCAGTACTTC. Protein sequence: CASSLGDRAGTQYF.

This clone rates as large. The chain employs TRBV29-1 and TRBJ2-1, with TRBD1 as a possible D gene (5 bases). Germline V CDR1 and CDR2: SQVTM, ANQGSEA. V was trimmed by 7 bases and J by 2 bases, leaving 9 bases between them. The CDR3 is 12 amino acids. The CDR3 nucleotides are TGCAGCGGACAGCCTGCCTACAATGAGCAGTTCTTC. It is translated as CSGQPAYNEQFF.

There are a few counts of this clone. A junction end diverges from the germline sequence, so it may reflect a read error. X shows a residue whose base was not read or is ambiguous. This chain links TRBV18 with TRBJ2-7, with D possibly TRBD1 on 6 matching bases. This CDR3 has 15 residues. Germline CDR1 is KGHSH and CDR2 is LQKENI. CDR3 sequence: CAXSPGVQKYYEQYF. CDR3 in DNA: TGTGCCARCTCACCAGGGGTCCAAAAATACTACGAGCAGTACTTC.

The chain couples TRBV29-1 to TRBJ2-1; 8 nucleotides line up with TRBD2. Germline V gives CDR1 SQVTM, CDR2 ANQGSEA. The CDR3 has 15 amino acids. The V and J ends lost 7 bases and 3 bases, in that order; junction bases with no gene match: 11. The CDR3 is CSAKITSGIYNEQFF. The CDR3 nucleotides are TGCAGCGCTAAAATAACTAGCGGAATCTACAATGAGCAGTTCTTC.

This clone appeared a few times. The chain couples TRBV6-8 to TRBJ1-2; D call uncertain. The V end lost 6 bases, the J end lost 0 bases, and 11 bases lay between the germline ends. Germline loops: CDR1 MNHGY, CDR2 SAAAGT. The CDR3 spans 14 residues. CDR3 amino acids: CASSTRPANYGYTF. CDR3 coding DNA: TGTGCCAGCAGCACCCGACCTGCTAACTATGGCTACACCTTC.

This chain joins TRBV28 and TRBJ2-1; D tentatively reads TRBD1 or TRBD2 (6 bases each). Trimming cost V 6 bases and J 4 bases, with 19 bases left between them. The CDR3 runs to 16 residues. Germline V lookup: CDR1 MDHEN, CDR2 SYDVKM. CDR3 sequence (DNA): TGTGCCAGCAGGCCTAAGGGAGGAGGGGGGTACAATGAGCAGTTCTTC. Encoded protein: CASRPKGGGGYNEQFF.

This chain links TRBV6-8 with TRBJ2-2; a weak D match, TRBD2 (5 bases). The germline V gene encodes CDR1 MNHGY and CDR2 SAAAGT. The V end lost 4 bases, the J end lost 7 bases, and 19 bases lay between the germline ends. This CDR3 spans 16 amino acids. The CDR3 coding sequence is TGTGCCAGCAGTTCCCTCCTAGCTACGGGGTTCGGGGAGCTGTTTTTT. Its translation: CASSSLLATGFGELFF.

CDR3: CASSPGLAGRNEQFF. CDR3 DNA: TGCGCCAGCAGCCCCGGACTAGCGGGGAGGAATGAGCAGTTCTTC. The chain links TRBV5-1 to TRBJ2-1, with 12 bases that match TRBD2. CDR3 size: 15 residues. The junction had 6 bases not matched to a gene; V was cut back by 4 bases and J by 7 bases. The germline CDR1 and CDR2 sequences are SGHRS and YFSETQ.

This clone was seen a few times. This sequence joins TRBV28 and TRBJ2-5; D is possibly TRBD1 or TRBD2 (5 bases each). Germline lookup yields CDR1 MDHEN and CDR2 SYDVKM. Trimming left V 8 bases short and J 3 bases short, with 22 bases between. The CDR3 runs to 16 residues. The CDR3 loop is CASGGYMPGTEETQYF. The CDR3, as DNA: TGTGCCAGCGGTGGATATATGCCTGGGACCGAAGAGACCCAGTACTTC.

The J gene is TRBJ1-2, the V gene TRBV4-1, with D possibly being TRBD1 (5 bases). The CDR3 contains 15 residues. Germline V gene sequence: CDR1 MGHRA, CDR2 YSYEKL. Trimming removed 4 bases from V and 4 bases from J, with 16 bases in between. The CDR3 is CASSPTSGTSYGYTF. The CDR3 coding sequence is TGCGCCAGCAGCCCTACTTCCGGGACTTCCTATGGCTACACCTTC.

The DNA for the CDR3 is TGTGCCAGCAGTTTGGGACACAGCGGGACCTACGAGCAGTACTTC. Its protein is CASSLGHSGTYEQYF. This sequence joins TRBV28 and TRBJ2-7, with D perhaps TRBD2 (7 bases). This CDR3 is built from 15 residues. Germline loops: CDR1 MDHEN, CDR2 SYDVKM. Trimming took off 3 bases at V and 2 bases at J, with 14 bases between the two ends.

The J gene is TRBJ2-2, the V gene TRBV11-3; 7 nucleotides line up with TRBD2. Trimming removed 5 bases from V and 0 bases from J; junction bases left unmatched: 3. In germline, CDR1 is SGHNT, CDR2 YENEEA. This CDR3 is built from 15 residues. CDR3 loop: CASSPTSANTGELFF. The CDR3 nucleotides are TGTGCCAGCAGCCCTACTAGCGCGAACACCGGGGAGCTGTTTTTT.

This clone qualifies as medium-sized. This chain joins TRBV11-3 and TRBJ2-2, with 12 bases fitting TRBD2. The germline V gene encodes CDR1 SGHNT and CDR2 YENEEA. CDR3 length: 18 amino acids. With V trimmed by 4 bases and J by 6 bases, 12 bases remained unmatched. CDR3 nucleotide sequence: TGTGCCAGCAGCTCGACACCGACTAGCGGGAGTCGAGCCGGGGAGCTGTTTTTT. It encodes CASSSTPTSGSRAGELFF.

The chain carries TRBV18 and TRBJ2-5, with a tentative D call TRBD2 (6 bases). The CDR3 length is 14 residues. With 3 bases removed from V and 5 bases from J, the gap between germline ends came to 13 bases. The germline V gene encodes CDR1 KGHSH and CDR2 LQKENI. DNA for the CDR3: TGTGCCAGCTCACCCACTAGTGGGGGGGAGACCCAGTACTTC. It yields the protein CASSPTSGGETQYF.